This TCR beta chain was sequenced during a study of early T cells in non-severe SARS-CoV-2 infection. Findings and caveats of the study: Database matching using VDJdb favored anti-spike CD8 responses, with private and CD4 specificities left missing.

This clonotype was counted between two and nine times. The antigen is unknown. Germline CDR1 and CDR2: MNHNY and SVGAGI (reference sequence). Trimming at V came to 6 bases and at J to 4 bases, leaving 9 bases not matched to a gene. CDR3 length equals 15 residues. Each CDR3 protein gets one entry after TCRdb re-called the 5' RACE reads with MiXCR. The table lists fewer than 50,000 distinct CDR3 sequences, around 3.6% of them singletons. The material sequenced was whole blood. The chain links TRBV6-6 to TRBJ2-3; TRBD2 agrees at 8 bases. The sequence derives from an adult who was a healthcare worker with PCR-confirmed SARS-CoV-2 infection or an uninfected control (not recorded which). CDR3 DNA sequence: TGTGCCAGCAGGGGGAGCGGGAGTTCCGCAGATACGCAGTATTTT. This sequence encodes CASRGSGSSADTQYF.